Reported below is one T cell receptor (beta chain). The method was immunoSEQ multiplex PCR; TCRdb's version includes in-frame clones alone and lacks a portion of them. The table has around 150,000 clones, more than 75% seen once. This entry belongs to a study of blood T cell repertoires in COVID-19. Overall study: The analysed material was cDNA or gDNA that came from T cells, B-cell-depleted T cells, or PBMCs.

Trimming shortened V by 3 bases and J by 6 bases, and 17 bases separated the two germline ends. The CDR3 runs to 15 residues. Germline CDR1 and CDR2: KGHSH and LQKENI. The receptor comes from a man aged 70 or older with acute or convalescent COVID-19. The V call is TRBV18, the J call TRBJ1-1, with D perhaps matching TRBD1 (6 bases). Sequencing was performed on peripheral blood. CDR3 region: CASSPRGGAEAEAFF. CDR3 sequence (DNA): TGTGCCAGCTCACCTCGTGGGGGCGCAGAGGCTGAAGCTTTCTTT.